These T cell receptor beta chains were read from a single sample in a study of blood T cell repertoires in COVID-19. TCRdb's copy holds only in-frame clones and misses some; the assay was immunoSEQ multiplex PCR. The data hold 81,000 or so clones, with around nine tenths observed a single time. The sample consisted of peripheral blood. All receptors derive from a man aged 70 or older with active or convalescent COVID-19. The CDR3 runs from the conserved cysteine through the conserved F or W. A D gene is named only where the DNA matches it firmly. The size entry is marked missing in some rows and otherwise reads once, few, many or a size class.

v_call	clone_size	d_call	j_call	cdr3_aa	cdr3_nt
TRBV20-1	NA	NA	TRBJ2-5	CSPSGADLQETQYF	TGCAGTCCAAGTGGGGCAGACCTCCAGGAGACCCAGTACTTC
TRBV6-5	NA	NA	TRBJ2-1	CASSYASTGSDREQFF	TGTGCCAGCAGTTACGCCAGTACAGGGTCGGATCGTGAGCAGTTCTTC
TRBV11-2	NA	TRBD2	TRBJ2-5	CASTPKGGVGQETQYF	TGTGCCAGCACCCCTAAGGGAGGGGTAGGTCAAGAGACCCAGTACTTC
TRBV5-1	NA	NA	TRBJ2-3	CASSLLGGTADTQYF	TGCGCCAGCAGCTTGTTAGGGGGAACGGCAGATACGCAGTATTTT
TRBV29-1	NA	NA	TRBJ1-6	CSVGQDNNSPLHF	TGCAGCGTTGGGCAGGACAATAATTCACCCCTCCACTTT
TRBV6-5	NA	TRBD1	TRBJ2-7	CASSDRDRGYEQYF	TGTGCCAGCAGCGACCGGGACAGGGGCTACGAGCAGTACTTC
TRBV5-1	once	TRBD1	TRBJ1-4	CASSLPTGATNEKLFF	TGCGCCAGCAGCCTACCTACAGGGGCAACTAATGAAAAACTGTTTTTT
TRBV5-6	NA	TRBD1	TRBJ1-1	CASSYPPGTVNTEAFF	TGTGCCAGCAGCTACCCTCCCGGGACAGTCAACACTGAAGCTTTCTTT
TRBV4-3	NA	NA	TRBJ1-2	CASSQDPASYGYTF	TGCGCCAGCAGCCAAGATCCAGCGTCCTATGGCTACACCTTC
TRBV5-6	NA	NA	TRBJ1-5	CASSFTGLNQPQHF	TGTGCCAGCAGCTTCACAGGGCTCAATCAGCCCCAGCATTTT
TRBV7-2	NA	TRBD1	TRBJ1-2	CASSSDRGYGYTF	TGTGCCAGCAGCTCGGACAGGGGGTATGGCTACACCTTC
TRBV6-1	NA	TRBD1	TRBJ2-1	CASSGRQGSSYNEQFF	TGTGCCAGCAGTGGACGACAGGGGAGCTCCTACAATGAGCAGTTCTTC
TRBV10-3	NA	NA	TRBJ2-1	CAISEQQRLTYNEQFF	TGTGCCATCAGCGAGCAGCAGCGGCTTACCTACAATGAGCAGTTCTTC
TRBV21-1	NA	NA	TRBJ2-3	CARCEGESTDTQYF	TGTGCCAGGTGTGAGGGGGAGAGCACAGATACGCAGTATTTT
TRBV5-1	NA	TRBD2	TRBJ2-5	CASSLAGLAGGETQYF	TGCGCCAGCAGCTTGGCCGGACTAGCGGGGGGAGAGACCCAGTACTTC
TRBV7-9	NA	NA	TRBJ1-2	CASSQREGSGYTF	TGTGCCAGCAGCCAGAGGGAGGGGTCTGGCTACACCTTC
TRBV6-2/TRBV6-3	NA	TRBD1	TRBJ2-7	CASSYPSDRGMSYEQYF	TGTGCCAGCAGTTACCCTTCGGACAGGGGGATGTCCTACGAGCAGTACTTC
TRBV9	NA	NA	TRBJ2-5	CASSVSTGIGTQYF	TGTGCCAGCAGCGTTTCTACAGGGATTGGAACCCAGTACTTC
TRBV20-1	NA	NA	TRBJ2-5	CSLQGRETQYF	TGCAGTTTACAGGGCCGAGAGACCCAGTACTTC
TRBV5-6	NA	TRBD1	TRBJ1-5	CASSLGTGGQPQHF	TGTGCCAGCAGCCTAGGCACAGGGGGACAGCCCCAGCATTTT
TRBV10-3	NA	TRBD1	TRBJ1-1	CAIREGGGKVAFF	TGTGCCATCAGGGAGGGAGGGGGCAAGGTAGCTTTCTTT
TRBV10-3	NA	TRBD1	TRBJ2-3	CATLLRTGQADTQYF	TGTGCCACTCTTTTACGGACAGGGCAAGCAGATACGCAGTATTTT
TRBV4-3	NA	NA	TRBJ1-2	CASSQAQGGYGYTF	TGCGCCAGCAGCCAAGCACAGGGAGGGTATGGCTACACCTTC
TRBV5-1	NA	TRBD2	TRBJ2-1	CASSLIAGPKQFF	TGCGCCAGCAGCTTAATAGCGGGACCCAAGCAGTTCTTC
TRBV7-9	once	NA	TRBJ1-2	CASSLAPTPGGDYTF	TGTGCCAGCAGCTTAGCTCCGACTCCCGGGGGTGACTACACCTTC
TRBV29-1	NA	NA	TRBJ1-1	CSAGGPMNTEAFF	TGCAGCGCCGGGGGGCCCATGAACACTGAAGCTTTCTTT
TRBV24-1	NA	NA	TRBJ1-4	CATSDSGITNEKLFF	TGTGCCACCAGTGATTCCGGGATAACCAATGAAAAACTGTTTTTT
TRBV9	NA	NA	TRBJ1-1	CASSPPEGVKTEAFF	TGTGCCAGCAGCCCCCCAGAAGGGGTTAAGACTGAAGCTTTCTTT
TRBV7-2	NA	TRBD1	TRBJ1-2	CASRLGQGVGGYTF	TGTGCCAGCAGATTGGGACAGGGGGTTGGAGGCTACACCTTC
TRBV18	NA	NA	TRBJ1-3	CASSPQRGMTGNTIYF	TGTGCCAGCTCACCACAACGGGGGATGACTGGAAACACCATATATTTT
TRBV29-1	NA	TRBD1	TRBJ1-3	CSVSDRSSSGNTIYF	TGCAGCGTTTCGGACAGGTCTAGCTCTGGAAACACCATATATTTT
TRBV28	NA	NA	TRBJ2-5	CASSSPGGSQETQYF	TGTGCCAGCAGTTCTCCTGGGGGCAGCCAAGAGACCCAGTACTTC
TRBV7-8	NA	NA	TRBJ1-2	CASSLGAGNGGYTF	TGTGCCAGCAGCTTAGGAGCCGGGAATGGTGGCTACACCTTC
TRBV5-8	NA	NA	TRBJ1-5	CASSPDRTIYQPQHF	TGTGCCAGCAGCCCGGATAGGACAATCTATCAGCCCCAGCATTTT
TRBV20-1	NA	TRBD2	TRBJ2-1	CSASSSGGPYEQFF	TGCAGTGCTAGTAGTAGCGGGGGGCCATATGAGCAGTTCTTC
TRBV19	once	NA	TRBJ2-3	CASSPGTDTQYF	TGTGCCAGTTCCCCGGGGACAGATACGCAGTATTTT
TRBV5-1	few	NA	TRBJ1-2	CASSLDRGGLYGYTF	TGCGCCAGCAGCTTGGATAGGGGAGGACTCTATGGCTACACCTTC
TRBV2	NA	TRBD1	TRBJ1-1	CASRESGTVQTEAFF	TGTGCCAGCAGAGAATCCGGGACAGTTCAGACTGAAGCTTTCTTT
TRBV5-6	once	TRBD1	TRBJ1-5	CASSQDRNQPQHF	TGTGCCAGCAGCCAGGACAGGAATCAGCCCCAGCATTTT
TRBV5-4	NA	TRBD1	TRBJ2-7	CASSFGTGGESREF	TGTGCCAGCAGCTTCGGGACAGGGGGGGAATCACGGGAATTC
TRBV5-1	NA	TRBD1	TRBJ2-5	CASSLLTGDQETQYF	TGCGCCAGCAGCTTACTAACAGGGGACCAAGAGACCCAGTACTTC
TRBV30	NA	NA	TRBJ1-4	CAWSSPSREGKLFF	TGTGCCTGGAGTTCCCCGTCCAGGGAGGGGAAACTGTTTTTT
TRBV2	NA	NA	TRBJ1-2	CASSGAGVGYGYTF	TGTGCCAGCAGTGGAGCAGGGGTAGGCTATGGCTACACCTTC
TRBV6-2/TRBV6-3	NA	TRBD1	TRBJ2-7	CASSPPATGDEQYF	TGTGCCAGCAGCCCCCCCGCGACAGGGGACGAGCAGTACTTC
TRBV5-4	NA	NA	TRBJ2-1	CASSLDYSGVYNEQFF	TGTGCCAGCAGCTTGGATTACTCGGGAGTGTACAATGAGCAGTTCTTC
TRBV3-1/TRBV3-2	once	NA	TRBJ1-6	CASSQEGSTYYNSPLHF	TGTGCCAGCAGCCAAGAAGGGAGTACCTACTATAATTCACCCCTCCACTTT
TRBV19	NA	NA	TRBJ1-2	CASSTQGRPNYGYTF	TGTGCCAGTAGTACCCAGGGCAGGCCTAACTATGGCTACACCTTC
TRBV5-6	NA	NA	TRBJ1-5	CASSLVGRGRFNSNQPQHF	TGTGCCAGCAGCTTGGTAGGCAGGGGTCGTTTTAATAGCAATCAGCCCCAGCATTTT
TRBV4-3	NA	TRBD1	TRBJ1-4	CASSSGQGASGEKLFF	TGCGCCAGCAGCTCCGGACAGGGGGCGTCCGGAGAAAAACTGTTTTTT
TRBV4-1	NA	NA	TRBJ1-6	CASSQRSNYNSPLHF	TGCGCCAGCAGCCAACGGAGCAATTATAATTCACCCCTCCACTTT
TRBV6-5	NA	TRBD1	TRBJ2-7	CASSYGTGGSYEQYF	TGTGCCAGCAGTTACGGGACAGGGGGTTCCTACGAGCAGTACTTC
TRBV5-8	NA	NA	TRBJ1-2	CASSLWQAPGSYTF	TGTGCCAGCAGCTTGTGGCAGGCCCCGGGGAGCTACACCTTC
TRBV18	NA	NA	TRBJ2-4	CASALRRGTNIQYF	TGTGCCAGCGCGCTCCGGAGGGGTACAAACATTCAGTACTTC
TRBV27	NA	NA	TRBJ1-1	CASSLRERTGWAFF	TGTGCCAGCAGTTTACGGGAACGGACCGGTTGGGCTTTCTTT
TRBV11-2	NA	TRBD1	TRBJ2-2	CASSLSGTGYPGELFF	TGTGCCAGCAGCTTAAGCGGGACAGGGTATCCCGGGGAGCTGTTTTTT
TRBV11-2	once	TRBD1	TRBJ1-3	CASSPGPGGHNTIYF	TGTGCCAGCAGCCCCGGCCCAGGGGGCCATAACACCATATATTTT
TRBV4-1	NA	TRBD2	TRBJ2-7	CASSLLAGGRYEQYF	TGCGCCAGCAGCCTCCTAGCGGGGGGGCGTTACGAGCAGTACTTC